These T cell receptor beta chains were read from a single sample in a study of T cells after posttransplantation cyclophosphamide. TCRdb's copy holds only in-frame clones and misses some; the assay was immunoSEQ multiplex PCR. The top ten hold under 3% of the sample, which has about 43,000 clones, roughly 88% seen once. Sequencing used PBMCs, obtained less than 70 days after allogeneic stem cell transplant with posttransplant cyclophosphamide. Receptors were obtained from a male patient between 60 and 69 years old who received an allogeneic stem cell transplant from a related donor and was CMV-positive. The graft donor may account for some of the T cells. The CDR3 runs from the conserved cysteine through the conserved F or W. The D gene is left open where the match is weak. Clone size is stated in some rows and not others, as once, few, many or a class when expanded.

>TRBJ1-1|NA|13|NA|TRBV11-2
CASSLGLNTEAFF
TGTGCCAGCAGCTTAGGGCTGAACACTGAAGCTTTCTTT
>TRBJ2-2|TRBD2|15|NA|TRBV6-1
CAISYEAGVTGELFF
TGTGCCATCTCTTATGAAGCGGGGGTCACCGGGGAGCTGTTTTTT
>TRBJ2-7|TRBD1|16|NA|TRBV7-6
CASSPGTGVTSSEQYF
TGTGCCAGCAGCCCCGGGACAGGCGTGACTTCGAGTGAGCAGTACTTC
>TRBJ1-1|NA|13|NA|TRBV6-5
CASSHRHNAEAFF
TGTGCCAGCAGTCACCGACATAACGCTGAAGCTTTCTTT
>TRBJ1-1|TRBD1|12|NA|TRBV2
CARAGGGTEAFF
TGTGCCAGAGCAGGGGGTGGTACTGAAGCTTTCTTT
>TRBJ1-1|TRBD1|12|NA|TRBV19
CASSLDRGKAFF
TGTGCCAGTAGTCTGGACAGGGGTAAAGCTTTCTTT
>TRBJ1-1|NA|14|NA|TRBV15
CATSQEQGYTEAFF
TGTGCCACCAGCCAAGAACAGGGTTACACTGAAGCTTTCTTT
>TRBJ1-1|TRBD1|15|NA|TRBV5-1
CASSQQGTMNTEAFF
TGCGCCAGCAGTCAACAGGGGACCATGAACACTGAAGCTTTCTTT
>TRBJ1-5|NA|16|NA|TRBV7-2
CASSPTERQSNQPQHF
TGTGCCAGCAGCCCCACTGAGCGGCAGAGCAATCAGCCCCAGCATTTT
>TRBJ1-1|NA|15|NA|TRBV5-1
CASSLAIGVNTEAFF
TGCGCCAGCAGCTTGGCCATCGGGGTGAATACTGAAGCTTTCTTT
>TRBJ1-4|NA|15|NA|TRBV18
CASSQQVPPNEKLFF
TGTGCCAGCTCACAACAGGTCCCACCTAATGAAAAACTGTTTTTT
>TRBJ1-1|TRBD1|14|NA|TRBV5-1
CASSPQGALTEAFF
TGCGCCAGCAGCCCACAGGGGGCGCTCACTGAAGCTTTCTTT
>TRBJ2-3|TRBD2|15|once|TRBV5-1
CASSWGLAGSDTQYF
TGCGCCAGCAGCTGGGGACTAGCGGGGAGTGATACGCAGTATTTT
>TRBJ1-1|NA|15|once|TRBV5-1
CASSLVGGPNTEAFF
TGCGCCAGCAGCTTGGTTGGAGGGCCCAACACTGAAGCTTTCTTT
>TRBJ1-3|NA|15|NA|TRBV4-1
CASSQIPGGEYTIYF
TGCGCCAGCAGCCAAATCCCGGGGGGGGAATACACCATATATTTT
>TRBJ1-2|TRBD1|13|NA|TRBV19
CASSDREWSGYTF
TGTGCCAGTAGTGACAGGGAATGGAGTGGCTACACCTTC
>TRBJ2-7|NA|13|NA|TRBV27
CASSLHSSYEQYF
TGTGCCAGCAGTTTGCACAGCTCCTACGAGCAGTACTTC
>TRBJ2-3|TRBD2|15|NA|TRBV7-9
CASSSSGGNTDTQYF
TGTGCCAGCAGCTCTAGCGGGGGAAACACAGATACGCAGTATTTT
>TRBJ2-3|NA|13|NA|TRBV7-9
CASSLAHTDTQYF
TGTGCCAGCAGCTTAGCACACACAGATACGCAGTATTTT
>TRBJ1-1|NA|13|NA|TRBV4-2
CASSEGVNTEAFF
TGTGCATCCTCAGAGGGGGTGAACACTGAAGCTTTCTTT
>TRBJ1-1|TRBD1|15|NA|TRBV10-3
CAISDPDREYAEAFF
TGTGCCATCAGTGACCCCGACAGGGAGTACGCTGAAGCTTTCTTT
>TRBJ2-7|NA|14|NA|TRBV25-1
CASSDLARDYEQYF
TGTGCCAGCAGTGACCTAGCCAGAGACTACGAGCAGTACTTC
>TRBJ1-6|NA|16|NA|TRBV5-1
CASSSRGAGVRSPLHF
TGCGCCAGCAGCTCCCGGGGTGCGGGGGTTCGTTCACCCCTCCACTTT
>TRBJ1-6|NA|14|NA|TRBV5-6
CASSLVTAQEPLHF
TGTGCCAGCAGCTTGGTGACAGCCCAAGAGCCCCTCCACTTT
>TRBJ2-7|NA|11|few|TRBV5-5
CASSLQYEQYF
TGTGCCAGCAGCTTACAGTACGAGCAGTACTTC
>TRBJ1-2|TRBD1|16|NA|TRBV7-9
CASSYCTGTGVGASTF
TGTGCCAGCAGCTACTGCACAGGGACAGGGGTAGGAGCGAGCACCTTC
>TRBJ1-6|NA|15|NA|TRBV19
CASSILAGWDSPLHF
TGTGCCAGTAGTATATTGGCAGGGTGGGATTCACCCCTCCACTTT
>TRBJ2-7|TRBD1|15|NA|TRBV5-6
CASSLTGTGPYEQYF
TGTGCCAGCAGCTTAACCGGGACAGGACCCTACGAGCAGTACTTC
>TRBJ1-1|NA|13|few|TRBV10-2
CASSEGGNTEAFF
TGCGCCAGCAGTGAAGGGGGTAACACTGAAGCTTTCTTT
>TRBJ2-6|NA|15|NA|TRBV7-2
CASSLGSSGANVLTF
TGTGCCAGCAGCTTAGGTTCGTCTGGGGCCAACGTCCTGACTTTC
>TRBJ1-2|TRBD1|12|NA|TRBV6-1
CASRRTGGGYTF
TGTGCCAGCAGAAGGACAGGGGGCGGCTACACCTTC
>TRBJ2-5|TRBD2|17|NA|TRBV30
CAWTLSGGAPREETQYF
TGTGCCTGGACTCTTTCGGGGGGGGCTCCCAGGGAGGAGACCCAGTACTTC
>TRBJ2-3|TRBD1|14|NA|TRBV25-1
CASSTGQRTDTQYF
TGTGCCAGCAGTACGGGACAGCGCACAGATACGCAGTATTTT
>TRBJ2-2|NA|12|NA|TRBV4-1
CATRGNTGELFF
TGCGCCACTCGAGGGAACACCGGGGAGCTGTTTTTT
>TRBJ1-3|NA|15|NA|TRBV14
CASSQDPGTLVTIYF
TGTGCCAGCAGCCAAGATCCCGGGACATTGGTCACCATATATTTT
>TRBJ1-1|NA|15|NA|TRBV9
CASSATVGPGTEAFF
TGTGCCAGCAGCGCGACGGTGGGGCCTGGCACTGAAGCTTTCTTT
>TRBJ1-6|TRBD1|15|NA|TRBV6-5
CASSTGGVPNSPLHF
TGTGCCAGCAGTACAGGGGGCGTTCCGAATTCACCCCTCCACTTT
>TRBJ2-4|TRBD2|16|once|TRBV27
CASSSAGSGGKNIQYF
TGTGCCAGCAGTTCCGCAGGGTCGGGAGGCAAAAACATTCAGTACTTC
>TRBJ2-2|NA|15|NA|TRBV11-3
CASSLDRGYAGELFF
TGTGCCAGCAGCTTAGATAGGGGGTACGCCGGGGAGCTGTTTTTT
>TRBJ1-5|NA|13|NA|TRBV6-1
CASGLYVNQPQHF
TGTGCCAGCGGACTCTATGTAAATCAGCCCCAGCATTTT